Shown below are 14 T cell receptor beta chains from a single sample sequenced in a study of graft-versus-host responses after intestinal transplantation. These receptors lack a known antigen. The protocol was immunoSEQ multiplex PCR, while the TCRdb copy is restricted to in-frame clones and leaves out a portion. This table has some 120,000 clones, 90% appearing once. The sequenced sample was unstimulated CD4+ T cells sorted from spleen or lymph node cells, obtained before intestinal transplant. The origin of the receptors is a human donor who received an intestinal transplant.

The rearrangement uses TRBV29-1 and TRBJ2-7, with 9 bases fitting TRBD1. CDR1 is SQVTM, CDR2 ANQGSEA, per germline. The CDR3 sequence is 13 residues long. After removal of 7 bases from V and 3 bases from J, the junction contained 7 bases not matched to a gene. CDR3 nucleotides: TGCAGCGCCCTCGGACAGGGGCTCTACGAGCAGTACTTC. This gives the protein CSALGQGLYEQYF.

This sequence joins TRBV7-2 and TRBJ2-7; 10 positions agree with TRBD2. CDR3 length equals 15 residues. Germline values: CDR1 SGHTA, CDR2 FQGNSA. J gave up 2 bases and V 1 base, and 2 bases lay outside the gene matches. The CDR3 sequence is CASSLGGLAAYEQYF. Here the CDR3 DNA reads TGTGCCAGCAGCTTAGGCGGACTAGCGGCCTACGAGCAGTACTTC.

The CDR3 loop reads CASKGQTTSATNEKLFF. CDR3 bases: TGTGCCAGCAAGGGACAGACGACATCTGCAACTAATGAAAAACTGTTTTTT. The chain links TRBV2 to TRBJ1-4; TRBD1 matches at 7 bases. The V and J ends lost 7 bases and 0 bases, in that order; junction bases with no gene match: 11. This CDR3 comprises 17 residues. Germline values: CDR1 SNHLY, CDR2 FYNNEI.

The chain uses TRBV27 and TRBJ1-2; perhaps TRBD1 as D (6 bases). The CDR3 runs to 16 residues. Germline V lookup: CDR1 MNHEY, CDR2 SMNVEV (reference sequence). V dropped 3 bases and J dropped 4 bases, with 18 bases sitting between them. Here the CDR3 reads CASSFNHRAATYGYTF. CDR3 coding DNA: TGTGCCAGCAGTTTTAATCACAGGGCGGCTACCTATGGCTACACCTTC.

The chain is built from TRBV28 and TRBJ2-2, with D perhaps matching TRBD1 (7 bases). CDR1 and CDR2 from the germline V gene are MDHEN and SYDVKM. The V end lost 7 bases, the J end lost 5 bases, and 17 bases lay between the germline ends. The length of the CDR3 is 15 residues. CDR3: CASTSRDSGTGELFF. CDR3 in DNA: TGTGCCAGCACCTCTAGGGACAGCGGGACCGGGGAGCTGTTTTTT.

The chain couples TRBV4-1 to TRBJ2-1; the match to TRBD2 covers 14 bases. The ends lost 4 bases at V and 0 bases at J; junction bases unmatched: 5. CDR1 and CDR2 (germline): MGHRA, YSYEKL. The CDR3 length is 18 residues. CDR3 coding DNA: TGCGCCAGCAGCCCCGGACTAGCGGGAGGAAGCTCCTACAATGAGCAGTTCTTC. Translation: CASSPGLAGGSSYNEQFF.

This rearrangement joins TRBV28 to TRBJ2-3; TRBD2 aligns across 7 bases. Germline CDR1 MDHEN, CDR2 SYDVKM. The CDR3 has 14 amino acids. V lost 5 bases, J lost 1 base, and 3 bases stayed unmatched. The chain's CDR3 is CASSTRGGTDTQYF. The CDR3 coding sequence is TGTGCCAGCAGTACCCGGGGGGGCACAGATACGCAGTATTTT.

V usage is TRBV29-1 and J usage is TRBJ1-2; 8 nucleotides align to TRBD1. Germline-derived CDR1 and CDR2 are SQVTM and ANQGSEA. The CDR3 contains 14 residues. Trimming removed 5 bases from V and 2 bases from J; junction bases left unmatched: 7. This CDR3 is CSVSRQGKNYGYTF. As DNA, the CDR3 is TGCAGCGTTTCTCGACAGGGGAAAAACTATGGCTACACCTTC.

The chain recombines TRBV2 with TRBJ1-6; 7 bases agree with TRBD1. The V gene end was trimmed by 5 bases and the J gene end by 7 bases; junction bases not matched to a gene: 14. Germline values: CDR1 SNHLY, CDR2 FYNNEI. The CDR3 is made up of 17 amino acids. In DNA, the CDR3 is TGTGCCAGCAGTAAAACCCTCGGGGACAGATACAATTCACCCCTCCACTTT. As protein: CASSKTLGDRYNSPLHF. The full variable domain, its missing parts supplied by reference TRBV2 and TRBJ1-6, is EPEVTQTPSHQVTQMGQEVILRCVPISNHLYFYWYRQILGQKVEFLVSFYNNEISEKSEIFDDQFSVERPDGSNFTLKIRSTKLEDSAMYFCASSKTLGDRYNSPLHFGNGTRLTVT.

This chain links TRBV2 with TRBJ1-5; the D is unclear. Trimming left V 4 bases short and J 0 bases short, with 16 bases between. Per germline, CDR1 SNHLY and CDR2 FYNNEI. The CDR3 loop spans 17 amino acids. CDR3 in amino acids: CASSGAGRSYSNQPQHF. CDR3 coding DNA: TGTGCCAGCAGTGGGGCGGGCAGGTCTTATAGCAATCAGCCCCAGCATTTT.

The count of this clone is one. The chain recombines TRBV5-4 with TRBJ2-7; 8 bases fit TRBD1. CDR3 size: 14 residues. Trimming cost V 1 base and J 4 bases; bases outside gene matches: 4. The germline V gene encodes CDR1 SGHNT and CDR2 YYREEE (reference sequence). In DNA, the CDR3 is TGTGCCAGCAGCTTGAAGGACAGGGAGTACGAGCAGTACTTC. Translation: CASSLKDREYEQYF.

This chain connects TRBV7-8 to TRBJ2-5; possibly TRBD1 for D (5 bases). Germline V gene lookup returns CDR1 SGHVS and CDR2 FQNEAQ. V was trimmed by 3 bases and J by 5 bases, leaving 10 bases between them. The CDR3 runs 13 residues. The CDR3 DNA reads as TGTGCCAGCAGCTTGCATGGGGCGGAGACCCAGTACTTC. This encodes CASSLHGAETQYF.

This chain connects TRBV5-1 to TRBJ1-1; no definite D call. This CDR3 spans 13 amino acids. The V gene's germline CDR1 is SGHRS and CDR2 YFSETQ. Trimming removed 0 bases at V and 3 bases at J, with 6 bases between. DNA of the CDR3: TGCGCCAGCAGCTTGGTAGTAGACACTGAAGCTTTCTTT. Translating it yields CASSLVVDTEAFF.

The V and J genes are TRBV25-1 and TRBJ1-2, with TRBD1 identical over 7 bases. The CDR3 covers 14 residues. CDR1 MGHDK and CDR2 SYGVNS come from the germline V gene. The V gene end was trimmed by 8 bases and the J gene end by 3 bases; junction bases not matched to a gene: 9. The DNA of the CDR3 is TGTGCCAGCCGTAGACAGGGATTCTACTATGGCTACACCTTC. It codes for CASRRQGFYYGYTF.